The subject of this entry is one T cell receptor beta chain. Its matching antigen is unknown. The data stem from a study of immune evolution from preneoplasia to lung adenocarcinoma. Whole-study findings and limits: Later-stage lesions seemingly showed higher T cell density and diversity than normal lung.

Histologic diagnosis was independently verified by two lung pathologists. Assay used: immunoSEQ multiplex PCR; TCRdb lists only in-frame clones, some missing. Among approximately 3,000 clones listed, around 84% were seen once. This CDR3 region has 15 residues. The V and J ends lost 9 bases and 0 bases respectively, with 15 bases between them. Germline-derived CDR1 and CDR2 are KGHSH and LQKENI. Sequences were obtained from FFPE adjacent normal lung tissue. The chain links TRBV18 to TRBJ2-1, with unresolved D. This TCR derives from a person between 55 and 80 years old with lung adenocarcinoma. The CDR3 region has the DNA TGTGCCAGTCACCGGACGATTAGCTCCTACAATGAGCAGTTCTTC. The encoded protein is CASHRTISSYNEQFF.